This T cell receptor beta chain originates from a study of blood T cell repertoires in COVID-19 (dated by TCRdb to the early 2020s). Study-wide context: The collaborator samples originated in the United States, Italy and Spain and spanned the acute and convalescent phases of COVID-19. The prospective study material was composed of cDNA or gDNA derived from T cells, B-cell-depleted T cells, or PBMCs. The dataset comprised deeply sampled blood TCRbeta repertoires from subjects exposed to, actively infected with, or recovered from COVID-19. The repertoires were released in a freely available public database intended as a resource for research on the immune response to SARS-CoV-2. The samples were drawn from two sources: the first 160 participants of the ongoing ImmuneRACE study, and over 950 subjects contributed by 6 global collaborators. A de-identified subject ID, COVID-19 status, age in years and sex were almost always included in the sample metadata. HLA class I and class II types, where available, came from metadata supplied by the sample provider rather than from assay-based typing. General conclusions and limits of the study: Clinical and demographic metadata were provided uncurated, with the amount varying by source and participant.

A single count supports this clone. Its recognized antigen is unknown. Base qualities were left out, and no much larger clone turns up one base away. CDR1 and CDR2 (SGDLS, YYNGEE) derive from the germline V gene. The CDR3 holds 17 amino acids from the cysteine to the phenylalanine. Only the CDR3 DNA stays, 51 bases, in frame from base 1. Trimming at the junction amounts to 0 bases on V and 4 bases on J, and the germline ends lie 16 bases apart. TCRbeta CDR3 regions were amplified from genomic DNA by means of the immunoSEQ Assay, a bias-controlled multiplex PCR. In the paper's pipeline: The number of nucleated cells in each sample was estimated by amplification of reference gene primers within the assay. To quantify the absolute abundance of each unique TCRbeta CDR3 rearrangement, sequence reads were collapsed and filtered. For each sample, productive Simpson clonality was calculated as the square root of Simpson's diversity index across productive rearrangements. TCRdb stores this immuneACCESS table with in-frame sequences only. Part of the clones is absent; in the studies checked, under half of the shortfall reflects unresolved V genes, and no reason is known for the rest. The V and J calls and clone size were taken over from that table, and D and trimming were inferred from the DNA. Recorded for this sample are hundreds of thousands of clones; more than 75% of them occurred a single time. Of the sample, about 1.6% is held by the ten largest clones.

Samples from volunteer blood donors who had recovered from COVID-19 were contributed by a second Seattle source. Each collaborating institution followed its own protocols to collect whole blood in K2EDTA tubes. For TCRbeta analysis, collaborators shipped samples as frozen whole blood, isolated PBMCs, or DNA extracted from either of those sample types. Sequenced input: peripheral blood. The chain is encoded by TRBV9 joined to TRBJ2-2; matching of 5 bases hints at TRBD2 as the D gene. This TCR was recovered from a woman aged 40 to 49 who had recovered from COVID-19. The nucleotide sequence is given as TGTGCCAGCAGCGTAGCGGGGTGGGGTGGCAGCACCGGGGAGCTGTTTTTT. It translates as CASSVAGWGGSTGELFF.